This is a list of T cell receptor beta chains from one sample in a study of CD8 T cells in ankylosing spondylitis. Via MiXCR, TCRdb re-called the 5' RACE reads, giving one row per CDR3 protein. Among roughly 440,000 distinct CDR3 sequences listed, more than 15% were seen once. The sample consisted of blood, either unsorted or a sorted T cell fraction (not recorded which). The receptors here all came from a male donor with ankylosing spondylitis. The CDR3 runs from the conserved cysteine through the conserved F or W. D genes are given only for firm matches. The size entry is marked missing in some rows and otherwise reads once, few, many or a size class.

CDR3 length	V gene	D gene	clone size	J gene	CDR3 DNA	CDR3 protein
16	TRBV12-3/TRBV12-4	TRBD1	.	TRBJ1-2	TGTGCCAGCGTAGGGACAGGACAAACAAAGCTCTATGGCTACACCTTC	CASVGTGQTKLYGYTF
14	TRBV5-1	.	few	TRBJ2-3	TGCGCCAGCAGCTCGGGCCTGGGAACAGATACGCAGTATTTT	CASSSGLGTDTQYF
15	TRBV20-1	.	few	TRBJ2-2	TGCAGTGCTCAGGGGAGGGTTCCGAACACCGGGGAGCTGTTTTTT	CSAQGRVPNTGELFF
13	TRBV28	.	few	TRBJ1-2	TGTGCCAGCAGTTTGAGGGGGAGGGATGGCTACACCTTC	CASSLRGRDGYTF
16	TRBV5-1	TRBD1	medium-sized	TRBJ2-5	TGCGCCAGCAGCTTAGGGGGACAGGGAACTCAAGAGACCCAGTACTTC	CASSLGGQGTQETQYF
15	TRBV6-1	.	.	TRBJ1-5	TGTGCCAGCAGTGAACGAGCCCCTGGGGCTGGGCCCCAGCATTTT	CASSERAPGAGPQHF
13	TRBV28	.	.	TRBJ2-7	TGTGCCAGCTCCACGACAGGACGCCACGAGCAGTACTTC	CASSTTGRHEQYF
16	TRBV14	.	few	TRBJ2-1	TGTGCCAGCAGCCAAGTTGGCGGACTCCAAACCAGTGAGCAGTTCTTC	CASSQVGGLQTSEQFF
14	TRBV7-2	TRBD1	.	TRBJ1-1	TGTGCCAGCAGCGTCGCAGGGGGCACCACTGAAGCTTTCTTT	CASSVAGGTTEAFF
14	TRBV30	TRBD1	.	TRBJ1-1	TGTGCCTGGAGTGGAAGACAGGGAAGCACTGAAGCTTTCTTT	CAWSGRQGSTEAFF
15	TRBV29-1	.	.	TRBJ1-1	TGCAGCGTTGAGGGCAGCAACATAAGGAACACTGAAGCTTTCTTT	CSVEGSNIRNTEAFF
13	TRBV25-1	TRBD2	.	TRBJ2-1	TGTGCCAGCAGCCTAGCGGGAGGGCACGAGCAGTTCTTC	CASSLAGGHEQFF
12	TRBV10-1	.	.	TRBJ2-7	TGCGCCAGCAGTGAAGGTTCAACCGAGCAGTACTTC	CASSEGSTEQYF
13	TRBV7-6	.	once	TRBJ1-2	TGTGCCAGCAGCTTAGATCCAGGGTTTGGCTACACCTTC	CASSLDPGFGYTF
14	TRBV28	.	.	TRBJ1-5	TGTGCCAGCAGTTTGACAGGCAACTATCAGCCCCAGCATTTT	CASSLTGNYQPQHF
14	TRBV4-1	.	many	TRBJ1-4	TGCGCCAGCAGCCGCACCGGACTGAATGAAAAACTGTTTTTT	CASSRTGLNEKLFF
14	TRBV18	TRBD1	.	TRBJ1-1	TGTGCCAGCTCACCGACAGGGGCCGACACTGAAGCTTTCTTT	CASSPTGADTEAFF
15	TRBV4-1	TRBD2	few	TRBJ2-7	TGCGCCAGCAGCCAATATCTAGCGGGGGCAGCCGAGCAGTACTTC	CASSQYLAGAAEQYF
15	TRBV7-9	.	.	TRBJ1-6	TGTGCCAGCAGCTTAGGTGTGGGGGCTGGTTCACCCCTCCACTTT	CASSLGVGAGSPLHF
16	TRBV5-1	.	.	TRBJ1-3	TGCGCCAGCAGCTTGGCCTGGCTCAACTCTGGAAACACCATATATTTT	CASSLAWLNSGNTIYF